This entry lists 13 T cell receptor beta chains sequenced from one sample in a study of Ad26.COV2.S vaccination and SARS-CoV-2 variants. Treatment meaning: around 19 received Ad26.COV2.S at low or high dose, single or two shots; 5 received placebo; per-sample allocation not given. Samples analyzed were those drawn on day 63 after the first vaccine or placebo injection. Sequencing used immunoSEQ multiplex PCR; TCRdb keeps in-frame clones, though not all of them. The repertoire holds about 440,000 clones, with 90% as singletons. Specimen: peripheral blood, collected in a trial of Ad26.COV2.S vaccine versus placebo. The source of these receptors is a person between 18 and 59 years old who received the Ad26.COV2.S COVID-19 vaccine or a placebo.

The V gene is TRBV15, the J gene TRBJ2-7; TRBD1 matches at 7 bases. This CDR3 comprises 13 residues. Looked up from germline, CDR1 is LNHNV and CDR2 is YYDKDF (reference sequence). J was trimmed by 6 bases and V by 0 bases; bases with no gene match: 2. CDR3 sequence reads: CATSRDGTAEQYF. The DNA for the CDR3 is TGTGCCACCAGCAGAGACGGGACAGCCGAGCAGTACTTC.

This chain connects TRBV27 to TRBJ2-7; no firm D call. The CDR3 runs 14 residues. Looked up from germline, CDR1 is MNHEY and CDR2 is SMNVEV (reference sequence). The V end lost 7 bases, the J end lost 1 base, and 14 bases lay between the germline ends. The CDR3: CASTSPFGSYEQYF. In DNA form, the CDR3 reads TGTGCCAGCACCAGCCCCTTTGGTTCCTACGAGCAGTACTTC.

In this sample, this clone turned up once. The CDR3 is CASSFTDTNQPQHF. The CDR3 bases are TGTGCCAGCAGCTTTACAGATACCAATCAGCCCCAGCATTTT. The genes are TRBV7-9 and TRBJ1-5; D gene uncertain. Germline V lookup: CDR1 SEHNR, CDR2 FQNEAQ (reference sequence). The CDR3 spans 14 residues. Trimming took 3 bases from V and 3 from J, leaving 9 bases between them.

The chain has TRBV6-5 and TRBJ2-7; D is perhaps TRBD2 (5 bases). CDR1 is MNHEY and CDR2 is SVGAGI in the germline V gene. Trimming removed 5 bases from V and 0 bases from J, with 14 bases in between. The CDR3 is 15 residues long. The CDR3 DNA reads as TGTGCCAGCAGTACTTGGGGAGACCACTCCTACGAGCAGTACTTC. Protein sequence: CASSTWGDHSYEQYF.

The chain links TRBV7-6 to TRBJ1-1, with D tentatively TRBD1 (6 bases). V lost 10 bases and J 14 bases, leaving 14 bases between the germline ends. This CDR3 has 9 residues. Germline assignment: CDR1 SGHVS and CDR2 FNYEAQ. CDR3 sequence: CATSPGGFF. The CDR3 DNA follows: TGTGCCACCAGTCCTGGGGGCTTCTTT.

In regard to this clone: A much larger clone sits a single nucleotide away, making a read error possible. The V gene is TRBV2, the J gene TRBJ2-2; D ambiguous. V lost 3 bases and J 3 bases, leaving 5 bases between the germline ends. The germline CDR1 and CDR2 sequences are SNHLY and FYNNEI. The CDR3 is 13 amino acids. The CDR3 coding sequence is TGTGCCAGCAGTGATAGGGACACCGGGGAGCTGTTTTTT. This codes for CASSDRDTGELFF.

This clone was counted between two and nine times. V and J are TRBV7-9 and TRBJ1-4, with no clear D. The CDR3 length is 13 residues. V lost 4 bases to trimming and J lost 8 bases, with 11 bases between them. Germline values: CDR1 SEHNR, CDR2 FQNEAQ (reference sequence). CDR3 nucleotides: TGTGCCAGCAGCTCCTATGTAGAAGAAAAACTGTTTTTT. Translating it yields CASSSYVEEKLFF.

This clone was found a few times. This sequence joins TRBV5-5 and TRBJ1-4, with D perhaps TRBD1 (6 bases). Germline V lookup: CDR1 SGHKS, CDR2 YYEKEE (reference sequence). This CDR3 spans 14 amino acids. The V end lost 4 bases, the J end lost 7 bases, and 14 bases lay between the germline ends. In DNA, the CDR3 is TGTGCCAGCAGCCCCGGCGGACAGTTTGAAAAACTGTTTTTT. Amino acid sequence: CASSPGGQFEKLFF.

The DNA of the CDR3 is TGTGCCAGCAGCCCCAGGGAGGGCATCTACAATGAGCAGTTCTTC. Its protein is CASSPREGIYNEQFF. The chain joins TRBV4-2 to TRBJ2-1, with 7 positions matching TRBD2. V lost 4 bases and J lost 3; bases outside the gene matches: 6. The CDR3 totals 15 residues. Germline CDR1 and CDR2: LGHNA and YNFKEQ.

The CDR3 here is CASSLDRLNTGELFF. The CDR3 bases are TGTGCCAGCAGCTTAGATCGACTGAACACCGGGGAGCTGTTTTTT. The rearrangement joins TRBV7-2 to TRBJ2-2; D gene ambiguous. The V end lost 1 base, the J end lost 1 base, and 7 bases lay between the germline ends. This CDR3 spans 15 amino acids. Germline values: CDR1 SGHTA, CDR2 FQGNSA.

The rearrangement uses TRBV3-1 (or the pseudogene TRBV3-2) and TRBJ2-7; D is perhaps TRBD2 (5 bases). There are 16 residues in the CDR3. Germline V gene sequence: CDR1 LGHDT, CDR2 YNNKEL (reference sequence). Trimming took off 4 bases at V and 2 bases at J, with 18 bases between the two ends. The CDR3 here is CASSPKEDGSAYEQYF. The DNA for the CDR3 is TGTGCCAGCAGCCCCAAGGAGGACGGCTCGGCCTACGAGCAGTACTTC.

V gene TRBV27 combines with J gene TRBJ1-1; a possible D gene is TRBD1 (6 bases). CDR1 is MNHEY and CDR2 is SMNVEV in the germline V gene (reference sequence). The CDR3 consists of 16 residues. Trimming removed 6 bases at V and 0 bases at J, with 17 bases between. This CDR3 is CASSQIPTGMNTEAFF. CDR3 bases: TGTGCCAGCAGCCAAATCCCCACAGGGATGAACACTGAAGCTTTCTTT.

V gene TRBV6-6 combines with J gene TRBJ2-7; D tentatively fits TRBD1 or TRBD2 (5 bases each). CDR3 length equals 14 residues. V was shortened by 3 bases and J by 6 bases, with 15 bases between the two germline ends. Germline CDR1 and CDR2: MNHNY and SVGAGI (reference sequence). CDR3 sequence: CASSYVPNGAEQYF. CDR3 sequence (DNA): TGTGCCAGCAGTTATGTCCCAAACGGGGCCGAGCAGTACTTC.